These 5 T cell receptor beta chains were sequenced from one sample in a study of blood T cell repertoires in COVID-19. This table comes from immunoSEQ multiplex PCR, and its TCRdb copy is limited to in-frame clones, with some not included. Among hundreds of thousands of clones, roughly 90% were seen once, and the ten largest hold 4.1%. The sequenced sample was PBMCs or T cells enriched from blood (not recorded which). All receptors derive from a woman between 25 and 40 years old who had recovered from COVID-19.

J is TRBJ1-1 and V is TRBV6-2 or TRBV6-3, with 7 bases fitting TRBD1. Germline V gene sequence: CDR1 MNHEY, CDR2 SVGEGT. The CDR3 totals 17 residues. V lost 5 bases to trimming and J lost 1 base; unmatched junction nucleotides: 13. The CDR3 sequence is CASSDPITGVPNTEAFF. The CDR3, as DNA: TGTGCCAGCAGTGACCCTATTACAGGGGTCCCGAACACTGAAGCTTTCTTT.

This chain uses TRBV5-4 with TRBJ2-3; TRBD1 agrees at 7 bases. Germline assignment: CDR1 SGHNT and CDR2 YYREEE (reference sequence). The junction had 4 bases not matched to a gene; V was cut back by 0 bases and J by 0 bases. This CDR3 contains 16 residues. The DNA of the CDR3 is TGTGCCAGCAGCTTGGGGACAGGCCCTAGCACAGATACGCAGTATTTT. Protein product: CASSLGTGPSTDTQYF.

The chain carries TRBV5-1 and TRBJ1-2; TRBD1 agrees at 10 bases. V dropped 4 bases and J dropped 4; count of bases not matched to a gene: 7. Looked up from germline, CDR1 is SGHRS and CDR2 is YFSETQ. This CDR3 is built from 15 residues. Here the CDR3 reads CASSPGQGSIYGYTF. The CDR3 DNA follows: TGCGCCAGCAGCCCGGGACAGGGGTCGATCTATGGCTACACCTTC. Using reference TRBV5-1 and TRBJ1-2 for the parts outside the CDR3, the full variable domain is KAGVTQTPRYLIKTRGQQVTLSCSPISGHRSVSWYQQTPGQGLQFLFEYFSETQRNKGNFPGRFSGRQFSNSRSEMNVSTLELGDSALYLCASSPGQGSIYGYTFGSGTRLTVV.

The chain couples TRBV5-1 to TRBJ2-5; unclear D gene. CDR1 is SGHRS, CDR2 YFSETQ, per germline. Trimming stripped 0 bases from V and 5 bases from J, with 11 bases between. The CDR3 sequence is 14 residues long. The CDR3 is CASSLAVSFETQYF. CDR3 nucleotides: TGCGCCAGCAGCTTGGCCGTTAGTTTCGAGACCCAGTACTTC.

This chain joins TRBV19 and TRBJ2-7, with TRBD1 matching over 10 bases. CDR3 length equals 15 residues. The germline V gene has CDR1 LNHDA and CDR2 SQIVND (reference sequence). The V segment lost 5 bases and the J segment 0 bases; nucleotides outside the gene matches: 4. The CDR3 DNA is TGTGCCAGTAGTTGGACAGGGGGGATCTCCTACGAGCAGTACTTC. This codes for CASSWTGGISYEQYF.